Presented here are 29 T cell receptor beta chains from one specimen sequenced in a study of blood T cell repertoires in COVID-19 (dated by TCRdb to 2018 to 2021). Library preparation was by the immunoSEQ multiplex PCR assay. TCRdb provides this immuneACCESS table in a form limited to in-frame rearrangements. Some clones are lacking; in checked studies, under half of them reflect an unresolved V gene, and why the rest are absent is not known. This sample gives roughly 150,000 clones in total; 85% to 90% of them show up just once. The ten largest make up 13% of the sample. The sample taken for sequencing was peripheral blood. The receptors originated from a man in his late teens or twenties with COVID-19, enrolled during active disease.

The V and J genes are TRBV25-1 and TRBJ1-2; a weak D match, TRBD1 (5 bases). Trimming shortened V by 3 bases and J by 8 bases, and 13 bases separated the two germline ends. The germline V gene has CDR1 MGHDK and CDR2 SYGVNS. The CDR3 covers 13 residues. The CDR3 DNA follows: TGTGCCAGCAGTGACGTCTTTGGGGGGGGCTACACCTTC. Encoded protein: CASSDVFGGGYTF.

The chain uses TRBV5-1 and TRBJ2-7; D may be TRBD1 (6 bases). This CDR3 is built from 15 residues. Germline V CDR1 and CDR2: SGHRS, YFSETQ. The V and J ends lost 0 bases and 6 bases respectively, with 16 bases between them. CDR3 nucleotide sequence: TGCGCCAGCAGCTTGGAAGGCAGGGGATTCGGCGAGCAGTACTTC. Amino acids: CASSLEGRGFGEQYF.

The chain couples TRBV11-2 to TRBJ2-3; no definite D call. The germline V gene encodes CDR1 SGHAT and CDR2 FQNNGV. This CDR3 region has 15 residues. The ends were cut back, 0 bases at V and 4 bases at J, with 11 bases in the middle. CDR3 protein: CASSLDDRGPDTQYF. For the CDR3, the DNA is TGTGCCAGCAGCTTAGACGACCGCGGTCCAGATACGCAGTATTTT.

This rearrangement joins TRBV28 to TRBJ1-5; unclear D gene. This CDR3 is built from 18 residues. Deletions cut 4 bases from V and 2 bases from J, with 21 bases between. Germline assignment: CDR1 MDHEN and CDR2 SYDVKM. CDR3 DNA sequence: TGTGCCAGCAGTTCCGACCTATCGGGTTTCAGAGGCAATCAGCCCCAGCATTTT. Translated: CASSSDLSGFRGNQPQHF.

The CDR3, as DNA: TGTGCCAGCAGCTTCAGAGCTAGCGGGGACTATGAGCAGTTCTTC. It yields the protein CASSFRASGDYEQFF. The genes are TRBV7-9 and TRBJ2-1, with 9 bases aligning to TRBD2. V lost 3 bases, J lost 8 bases, and 8 bases stayed unmatched. CDR3 length equals 15 residues. The germline V gene has CDR1 SEHNR and CDR2 FQNEAQ (reference sequence).

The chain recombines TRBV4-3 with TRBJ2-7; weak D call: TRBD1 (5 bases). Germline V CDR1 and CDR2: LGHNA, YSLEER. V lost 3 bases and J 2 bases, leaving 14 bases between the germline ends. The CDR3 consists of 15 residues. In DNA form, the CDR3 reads TGCGCCAGCAGCCAGGGCAAAGGGGTTGCCTACGAGCAGTACTTC. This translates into CASSQGKGVAYEQYF.

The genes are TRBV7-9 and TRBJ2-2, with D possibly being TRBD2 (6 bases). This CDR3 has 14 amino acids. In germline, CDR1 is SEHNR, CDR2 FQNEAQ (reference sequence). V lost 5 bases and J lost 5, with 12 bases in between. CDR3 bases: TGTGCCAGCAGCCCGTTGGCGGGGACCGGGGAGCTGTTTTTT. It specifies CASSPLAGTGELFF.

The CDR3 DNA reads as TGCGCCAGCAGCCAAGATAGTATCCTAGCGGGTTGGGGCCCAGATACGCAGTATTTT. Translating it yields CASSQDSILAGWGPDTQYF. This rearrangement joins TRBV4-1 to TRBJ2-3; TRBD2 aligns across 8 bases. This CDR3 spans 19 amino acids. J gave up 4 bases and V 0 bases, and 15 bases lay outside the gene matches. Germline assignment: CDR1 MGHRA and CDR2 YSYEKL.

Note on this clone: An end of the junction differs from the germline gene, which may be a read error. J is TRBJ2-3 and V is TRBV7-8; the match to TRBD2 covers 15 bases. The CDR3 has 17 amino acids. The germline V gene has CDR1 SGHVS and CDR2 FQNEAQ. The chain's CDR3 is CASSFRTSGREPDTQYF. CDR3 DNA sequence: TGTGCCAGCAGCTTCCGGACTAGCGGGAGGGAACCAGACACGCAGTATTTT. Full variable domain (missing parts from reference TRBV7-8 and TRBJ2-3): GAGVSQSPRYKVAKRGQDVALRCDPISGHVSLFWYQQALGQGPEFLTYFQNEAQLDKSGLPSDRFFAERPEGSVSTLKIQRTQQEDSAVYLCASSFRTSGREPDTQYFGPGTRLTVL.

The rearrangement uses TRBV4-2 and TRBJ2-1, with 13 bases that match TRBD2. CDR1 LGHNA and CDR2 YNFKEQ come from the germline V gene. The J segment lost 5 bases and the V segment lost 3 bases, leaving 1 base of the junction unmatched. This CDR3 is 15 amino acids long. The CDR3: CASSQTSGRNNEQFF. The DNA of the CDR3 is TGTGCCAGCAGCCAGACTAGCGGGAGGAACAATGAGCAGTTCTTC.

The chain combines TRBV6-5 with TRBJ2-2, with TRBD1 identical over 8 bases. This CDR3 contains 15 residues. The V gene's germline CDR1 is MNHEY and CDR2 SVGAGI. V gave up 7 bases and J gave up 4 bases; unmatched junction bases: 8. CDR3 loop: CASNLDRDGTGELFF. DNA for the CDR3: TGTGCCAGCAACTTGGACAGGGACGGCACCGGGGAGCTGTTTTTT.

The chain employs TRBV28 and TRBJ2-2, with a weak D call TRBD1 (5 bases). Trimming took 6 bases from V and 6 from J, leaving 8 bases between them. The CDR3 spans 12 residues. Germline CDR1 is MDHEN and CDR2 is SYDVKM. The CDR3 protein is CASSQGSGELFF. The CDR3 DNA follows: TGTGCCAGCAGCCAGGGTTCCGGGGAGCTGTTTTTT.

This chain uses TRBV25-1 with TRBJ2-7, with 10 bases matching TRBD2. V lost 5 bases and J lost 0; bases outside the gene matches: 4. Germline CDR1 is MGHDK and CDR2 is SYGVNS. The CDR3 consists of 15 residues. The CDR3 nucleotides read TGTGCCAGCAGTAAAACTAGCGGGAACTCCTACGAGCAGTACTTC. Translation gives CASSKTSGNSYEQYF.

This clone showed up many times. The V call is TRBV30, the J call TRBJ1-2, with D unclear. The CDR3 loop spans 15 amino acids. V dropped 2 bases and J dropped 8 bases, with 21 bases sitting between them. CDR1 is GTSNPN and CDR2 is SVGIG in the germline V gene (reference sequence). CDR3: CAWSIGDSSNWGYTF. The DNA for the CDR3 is TGTGCCTGGAGTATAGGAGACTCCTCCAATTGGGGCTACACCTTC. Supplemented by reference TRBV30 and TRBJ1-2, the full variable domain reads SQTIHQWPATLVQPVGSPLSLECTVEGTSNPNLYWYRQAAGRGLQLLFYSVGIGQISSEVPQNLSASRPQDRQFILSSKKLLLSDSGFYLCAWSIGDSSNWGYTFGSGTRLTVV.

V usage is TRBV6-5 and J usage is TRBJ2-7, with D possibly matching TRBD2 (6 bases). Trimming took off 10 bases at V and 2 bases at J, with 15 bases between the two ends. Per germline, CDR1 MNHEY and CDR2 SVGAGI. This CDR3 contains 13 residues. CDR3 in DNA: TGTGCCACCACCCGGGCGGGACCCTACGAGCAGTACTTC. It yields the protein CATTRAGPYEQYF.

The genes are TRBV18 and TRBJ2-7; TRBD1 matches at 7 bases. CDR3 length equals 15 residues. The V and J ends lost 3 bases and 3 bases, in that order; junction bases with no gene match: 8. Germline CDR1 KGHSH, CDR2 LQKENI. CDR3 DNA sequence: TGTGCCAGCTCACCGCGACAGGGTATGGACTACGAGCAGTACTTC. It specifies CASSPRQGMDYEQYF.

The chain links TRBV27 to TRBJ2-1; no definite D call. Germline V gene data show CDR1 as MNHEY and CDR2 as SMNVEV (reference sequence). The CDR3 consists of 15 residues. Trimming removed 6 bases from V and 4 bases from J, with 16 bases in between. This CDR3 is CASSLAGRRYNEQFF. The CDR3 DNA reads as TGTGCCAGCAGCCTGGCAGGCCGAAGGTACAATGAGCAGTTCTTC.

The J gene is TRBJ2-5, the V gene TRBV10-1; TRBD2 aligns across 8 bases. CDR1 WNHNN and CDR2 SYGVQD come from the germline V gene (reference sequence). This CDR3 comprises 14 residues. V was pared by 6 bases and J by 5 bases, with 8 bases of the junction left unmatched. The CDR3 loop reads CASSMTSAPETQYF. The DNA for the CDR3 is TGCGCCAGCAGCATGACTAGCGCCCCGGAGACCCAGTACTTC.

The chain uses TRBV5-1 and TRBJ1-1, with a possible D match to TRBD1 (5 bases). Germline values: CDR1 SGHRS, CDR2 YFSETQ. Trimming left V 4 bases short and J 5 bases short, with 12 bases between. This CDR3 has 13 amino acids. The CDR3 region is CASSGQGWTEAFF. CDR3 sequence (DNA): TGCGCCAGCAGCGGGCAGGGTTGGACTGAAGCTTTCTTT.

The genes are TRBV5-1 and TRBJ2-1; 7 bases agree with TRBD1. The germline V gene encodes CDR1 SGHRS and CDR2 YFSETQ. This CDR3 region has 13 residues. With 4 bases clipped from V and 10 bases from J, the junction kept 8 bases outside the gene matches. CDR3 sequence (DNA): TGCGCCAGCAGCACCGTACCGGGACAGGAGCAGTTCTTC. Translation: CASSTVPGQEQFF.

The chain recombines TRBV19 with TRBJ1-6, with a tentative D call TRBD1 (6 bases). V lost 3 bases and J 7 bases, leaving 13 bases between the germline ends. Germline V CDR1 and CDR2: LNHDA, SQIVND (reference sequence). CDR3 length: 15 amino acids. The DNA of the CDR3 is TGTGCCAGTAGTATCCTGGCAGGGGAGAATTCACCCCTCCACTTT. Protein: CASSILAGENSPLHF.

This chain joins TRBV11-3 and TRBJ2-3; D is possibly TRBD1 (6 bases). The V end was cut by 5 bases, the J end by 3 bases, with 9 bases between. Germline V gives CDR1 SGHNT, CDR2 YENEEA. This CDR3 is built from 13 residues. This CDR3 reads CASSARGTDTQYF. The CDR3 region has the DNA TGTGCCAGCAGCGCCAGGGGTACAGATACGCAGTATTTT.

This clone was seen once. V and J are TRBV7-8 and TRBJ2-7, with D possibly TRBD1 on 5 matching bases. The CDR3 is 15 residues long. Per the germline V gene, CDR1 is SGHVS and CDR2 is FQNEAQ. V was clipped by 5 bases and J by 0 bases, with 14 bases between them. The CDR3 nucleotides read TGTGCCAGCAGCCCCCGCCAGGGTACCTCCTACGAGCAGTACTTC. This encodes CASSPRQGTSYEQYF.

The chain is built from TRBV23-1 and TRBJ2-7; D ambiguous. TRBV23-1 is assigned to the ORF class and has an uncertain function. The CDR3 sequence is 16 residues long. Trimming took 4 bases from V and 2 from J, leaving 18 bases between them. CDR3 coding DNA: TGCGCCAGCAGTCCAGAAAGTTCTTCGAGGCCCTACGAGCAGTACTTC. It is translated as CASSPESSSRPYEQYF.

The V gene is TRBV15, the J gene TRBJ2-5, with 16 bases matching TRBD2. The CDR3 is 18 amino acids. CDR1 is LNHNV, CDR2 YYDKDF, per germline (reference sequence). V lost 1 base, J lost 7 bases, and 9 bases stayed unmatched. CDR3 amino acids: CATSRVPGTSGREGTQYF. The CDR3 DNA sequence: TGTGCCACCAGCAGAGTCCCCGGGACTAGCGGGAGGGAGGGGACCCAGTACTTC.

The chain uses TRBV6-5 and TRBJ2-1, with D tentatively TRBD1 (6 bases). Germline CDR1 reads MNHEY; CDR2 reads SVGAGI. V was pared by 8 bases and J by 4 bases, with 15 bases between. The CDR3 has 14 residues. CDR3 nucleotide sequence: TGTGCCAGCCGCGGACAGAAACCATACAATGAGCAGTTCTTC. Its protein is CASRGQKPYNEQFF.

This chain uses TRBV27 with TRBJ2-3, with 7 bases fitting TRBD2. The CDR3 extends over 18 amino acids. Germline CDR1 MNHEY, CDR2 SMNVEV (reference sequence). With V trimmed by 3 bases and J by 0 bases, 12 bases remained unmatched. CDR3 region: CASSLLAGALSSTDTQYF. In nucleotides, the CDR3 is TGTGCCAGCAGTTTGTTGGCGGGAGCCCTGTCTAGCACAGATACGCAGTATTTT.

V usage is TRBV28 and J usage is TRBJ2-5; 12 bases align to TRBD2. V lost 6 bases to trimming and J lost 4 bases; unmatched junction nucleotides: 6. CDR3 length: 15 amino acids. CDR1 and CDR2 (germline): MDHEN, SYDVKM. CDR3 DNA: TGTGCCAGCAGACCTAGCGGGAGGGCACGAGAGACCCAGTACTTC. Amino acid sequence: CASRPSGRARETQYF.

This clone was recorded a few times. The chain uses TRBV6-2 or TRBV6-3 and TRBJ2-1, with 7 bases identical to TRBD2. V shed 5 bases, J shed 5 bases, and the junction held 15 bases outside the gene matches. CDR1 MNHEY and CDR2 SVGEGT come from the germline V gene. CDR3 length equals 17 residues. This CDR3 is CASSPVREAGWDNEQFF. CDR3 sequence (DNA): TGTGCCAGCAGTCCCGTCAGAGAAGCGGGATGGGACAATGAGCAGTTCTTC.